This paragraph reports one T cell receptor beta chain. Its target is unknown. Use of 60 Vbeta and 13 Jbeta primers characterized the PCR. The assay was immunoSEQ multiplex PCR, and TCRdb's table has in-frame clones only and misses some. Here the sample spans about 180,000 clones, under 80% being singletons. This sample is part of a study of cytomegalovirus exposure and HLA in healthy donors. Study findings and constraints: Rarity held for most TCR sequences, but there were some public TCRs that occurred in many donors. As was reported, the classifier diagnosed cytomegalovirus status with high specificity and sensitivity.

J gave up 1 base and V 5 bases, and 4 bases lay outside the gene matches. CDR1 is SGHRS, CDR2 YFSETQ, per germline. The CDR3 is made up of 14 amino acids. Investigators did not record CMV serostatus for this donor. This chain joins TRBV5-1 and TRBJ2-5; 8 bases align to TRBD1. The material sequenced was PBMCs. This TCR came from a human donor in good health. The CDR3 nucleotides read TGCGCCAGCAGGGTGACAGGGGTCCAAGAGACCCAGTACTTC. The encoded protein is CASRVTGVQETQYF.